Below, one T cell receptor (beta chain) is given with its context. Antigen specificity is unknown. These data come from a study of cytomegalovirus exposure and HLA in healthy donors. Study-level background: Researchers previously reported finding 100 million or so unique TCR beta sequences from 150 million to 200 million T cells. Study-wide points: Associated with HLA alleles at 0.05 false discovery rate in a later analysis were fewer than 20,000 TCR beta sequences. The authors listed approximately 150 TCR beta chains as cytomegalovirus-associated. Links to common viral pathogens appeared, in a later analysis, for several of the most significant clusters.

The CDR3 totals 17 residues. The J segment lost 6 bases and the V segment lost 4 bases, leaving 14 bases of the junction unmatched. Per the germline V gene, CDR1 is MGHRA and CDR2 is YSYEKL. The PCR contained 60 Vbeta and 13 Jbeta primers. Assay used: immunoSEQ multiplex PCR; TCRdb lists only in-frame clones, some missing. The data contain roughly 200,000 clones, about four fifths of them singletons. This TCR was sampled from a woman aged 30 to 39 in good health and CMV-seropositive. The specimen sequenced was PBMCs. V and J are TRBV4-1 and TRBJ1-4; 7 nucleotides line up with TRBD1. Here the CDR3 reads CASSPQPRTGGDEKLFF. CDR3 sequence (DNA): TGCGCCAGCAGCCCCCAACCTAGGACAGGCGGGGATGAAAAACTGTTTTTT.